A selection of T cell receptor beta chains follows, all from one sample in a study of T cell responses to AZD1222 COVID-19 vaccine. The protocol was immunoSEQ multiplex PCR, while the TCRdb copy is restricted to in-frame clones and leaves out a portion. This repertoire shows 120,000 or so clones, around 90% found once; its top ten account for roughly 4.4%. The source material was peripheral blood, sampled on day 0 of MenACWY control vaccination. The origin of the receptors is an adult in good health. The CDR3 runs from the conserved cysteine through the conserved F or W. Each record gives: CDR3 protein, CDR3 DNA, D gene, J gene, clone size, V gene. D genes are given only for firm matches. Expanded clones get a size class; other rows say once, few or many, or leave the size out.

CDR3: CASSLGGNYGYTF
DNA: TGTGCCAGCAGCTTAGGGGGTAACTATGGCTACACCTTC
D: .
J: TRBJ1-2
size: .
V: TRBV5-8

CDR3: CASRQGTYTGELFF
DNA: TGTGCCAGCCGACAGGGGACTTATACCGGGGAGCTGTTTTTT
D: TRBD1
J: TRBJ2-2
size: .
V: TRBV6-5

CDR3: CASSLGGDQPQHF
DNA: TGTGCCAGCAGCTTGGGCGGAGATCAGCCCCAGCATTTT
D: .
J: TRBJ1-5
size: once
V: TRBV5-6

CDR3: CAISPQTSADQFF
DNA: TGTGCCATCAGTCCTCAGACTTCGGCTGATCAGTTCTTC
D: .
J: TRBJ2-1
size: .
V: TRBV10-3

CDR3: CASSLQATNEKLFF
DNA: TGTGCCAGTAGTTTGCAAGCAACTAATGAAAAACTGTTTTTT
D: .
J: TRBJ1-4
size: .
V: TRBV19

CDR3: CASSLGITEAFF
DNA: TGTGCCAGCAGCTTAGGCATCACTGAAGCTTTCTTT
D: .
J: TRBJ1-1
size: .
V: TRBV11-2

CDR3: CASSLRQRYGYTF
DNA: TGTGCCAGCAGTTTGCGACAACGCTATGGCTACACCTTC
D: .
J: TRBJ1-2
size: once
V: TRBV28

CDR3: CASSLRATTLSSYNEQFF
DNA: TGTGCCAGCAGCTTGAGAGCCACGACCTTGAGCTCCTACAATGAGCAGTTCTTC
D: .
J: TRBJ2-1
size: few
V: TRBV5-5

CDR3: CASSDSVAGGPDTQYF
DNA: TGTGCCAGCAGTGACTCGGTAGCGGGGGGGCCAGATACGCAGTATTTT
D: TRBD2
J: TRBJ2-3
size: .
V: TRBV6-4

CDR3: CASSLASAQETQYF
DNA: TGTGCCAGCAGTCTGGCCAGCGCTCAAGAGACCCAGTACTTC
D: .
J: TRBJ2-5
size: .
V: TRBV27

CDR3: CASSQEDSNQPQHF
DNA: TGCGCCAGCAGCCAAGAGGATAGCAATCAGCCCCAGCATTTT
D: .
J: TRBJ1-5
size: .
V: TRBV4-1

CDR3: CASSQGRLYEKLFF
DNA: TGTGCCAGCAGCCAGGGACGGTTGTACGAAAAACTGTTTTTT
D: .
J: TRBJ1-4
size: .
V: TRBV3-1/TRBV3-2

CDR3: CASSETGTTYEQYF
DNA: TGTGCCAGCAGTGAGACCGGGACTACATACGAGCAGTACTTC
D: TRBD2
J: TRBJ2-7
size: .
V: TRBV6-1

CDR3: CASSPPGSMNTEAFF
DNA: TGTGCCAGCTCACCACCGGGTAGCATGAACACTGAAGCTTTCTTT
D: .
J: TRBJ1-1
size: .
V: TRBV18

CDR3: CASSQLDRGDPFSNQPQHF
DNA: TGTGCCAGCAGCCAATTGGACAGGGGGGACCCTTTTAGCAATCAGCCCCAGCATTTT
D: TRBD1
J: TRBJ1-5
size: .
V: TRBV3-1/TRBV3-2

CDR3: CASRQGTGNTEAFF
DNA: TGTGCCAGTAGACAGGGTACGGGGAACACTGAAGCTTTCTTT
D: .
J: TRBJ1-1
size: many
V: TRBV19

CDR3: CAWTQGRGPYEQYF
DNA: TGTGCCTGGACCCAAGGGAGGGGGCCCTACGAGCAGTACTTC
D: .
J: TRBJ2-7
size: .
V: TRBV30

CDR3: CASSLSMTYQETQYF
DNA: TGTGCCAGCAGTTTATCGATGACGTACCAAGAGACCCAGTACTTC
D: .
J: TRBJ2-5
size: .
V: TRBV28

CDR3: CASSLGGTDYNEQFF
DNA: TGTGCCAGCAGCTTAGGAGGGACAGATTACAATGAGCAGTTCTTC
D: TRBD1
J: TRBJ2-1
size: .
V: TRBV11-3

CDR3: CASSSSGGNYGYTF
DNA: TGTGCCAGCAGCTCCTCGGGCGGTAACTATGGCTACACCTTC
D: .
J: TRBJ1-2
size: .
V: TRBV5-5

CDR3: CASSLSGGYNEQFF
DNA: TGTGCCAGCAGCTTGAGCGGGGGGTACAATGAGCAGTTCTTC
D: TRBD2
J: TRBJ2-1
size: .
V: TRBV5-4

CDR3: CASSRTDRNSVSYTF
DNA: TGTGCCAGCAGTCGAACGGACAGAAATTCAGTGAGCTACACCTTC
D: .
J: TRBJ1-2
size: .
V: TRBV27

CDR3: CASSPRNPNTEAFF
DNA: TGTGCCAGTAGTCCCCGAAATCCGAACACTGAAGCTTTCTTT
D: .
J: TRBJ1-1
size: once
V: TRBV19

CDR3: CASSLWDRSSPLHF
DNA: TGTGCCAGCAGCTTATGGGACAGGAGTTCACCCCTCCACTTT
D: TRBD1
J: TRBJ1-6
size: .
V: TRBV7-8

CDR3: CASSLSNQPQHF
DNA: TGTGCCAGCAGCTTGAGCAATCAGCCCCAGCATTTT
D: .
J: TRBJ1-5
size: .
V: TRBV7-9

CDR3: CASSLAQGPDTQYF
DNA: TGTGCCAGCAGCTTAGCACAGGGACCAGATACGCAGTATTTT
D: .
J: TRBJ2-3
size: .
V: TRBV7-2

CDR3: CASSPGLAGGHDEQYF
DNA: TGTGCCAGCAGCCCAGGACTAGCGGGAGGGCACGACGAGCAGTACTTC
D: TRBD2
J: TRBJ2-7
size: .
V: TRBV11-2

CDR3: CASSEDRRNSPLHF
DNA: TGTGCCAGCAGTGAAGACAGACGAAATTCACCCCTCCACTTT
D: .
J: TRBJ1-6
size: .
V: TRBV25-1

CDR3: CSVEGVTGQGTPGETQYF
DNA: TGCAGCGTTGAAGGAGTTACGGGACAGGGGACCCCAGGGGAGACCCAGTACTTC
D: TRBD1
J: TRBJ2-5
size: .
V: TRBV29-1

CDR3: CASSLGAGNEQFF
DNA: TGTGCCAGCAGCTTAGGAGCGGGGAATGAGCAGTTCTTC
D: TRBD2
J: TRBJ2-1
size: .
V: TRBV7-2

CDR3: CASSLEGLAVPRQYF
DNA: TGTGCCAGCAGCTTAGAAGGACTAGCGGTACCGAGGCAGTACTTC
D: TRBD2
J: TRBJ2-7
size: .
V: TRBV7-2

CDR3: CASTGTSGSKGQETQYF
DNA: TGTGCCAGCACGGGGACTAGCGGGTCAAAGGGCCAAGAGACCCAGTACTTC
D: TRBD2
J: TRBJ2-5
size: once
V: TRBV28

CDR3: CASTRGFVAPTEAFF
DNA: TGTGCCAGTACCAGGGGGTTTGTGGCCCCAACTGAAGCTTTCTTT
D: TRBD1
J: TRBJ1-1
size: .
V: TRBV19

CDR3: CASSLAAVTSNYGYTF
DNA: TGTGCCAGCAGCTTAGCGGCAGTTACATCTAACTATGGCTACACCTTC
D: .
J: TRBJ1-2
size: .
V: TRBV7-9

CDR3: CASSVARLDTQYF
DNA: TGTGCCAGCAGCGTAGCGCGGTTAGATACGCAGTATTTT
D: .
J: TRBJ2-3
size: .
V: TRBV9

CDR3: CASSLQRRYSNQPQHF
DNA: TGTGCCAGCAGTCTCCAGAGGCGGTATAGCAATCAGCCCCAGCATTTT
D: .
J: TRBJ1-5
size: .
V: TRBV28

CDR3: CASSFRPNYNEQFF
DNA: TGTGCCAGCAGTTTTCGCCCGAATTACAATGAGCAGTTCTTC
D: .
J: TRBJ2-1
size: .
V: TRBV27

CDR3: CASSQDGGAYNEQFF
DNA: TGTGCCAGCAGCCAAGACGGGGGGGCCTACAATGAGCAGTTCTTC
D: TRBD2
J: TRBJ2-1
size: .
V: TRBV14

CDR3: CASSRESGLTYEQYF
DNA: TGCGCCAGCAGCCGCGAATCGGGACTGACCTACGAGCAGTACTTC
D: .
J: TRBJ2-7
size: once
V: TRBV5-1

CDR3: CASSYQVQETQYF
DNA: TGTGCCAGTAGTTACCAGGTCCAAGAGACCCAGTACTTC
D: .
J: TRBJ2-5
size: .
V: TRBV19

CDR3: CASSQWAAKQETQYF
DNA: TGCGCCAGCAGCCAGTGGGCGGCGAAACAAGAGACCCAGTACTTC
D: .
J: TRBJ2-5
size: .
V: TRBV4-3

CDR3: CASSVGMAGQETQYF
DNA: TGTGCCAGCAGCGTAGGGATGGCAGGACAAGAGACCCAGTACTTC
D: .
J: TRBJ2-5
size: once
V: TRBV9

CDR3: CASSFAARGLGTSGENEQFF
DNA: TGTGCCAGCAGCTTCGCAGCGAGGGGGTTAGGAACTAGCGGGGAGAATGAGCAGTTCTTC
D: TRBD2
J: TRBJ2-1
size: .
V: TRBV7-3

CDR3: CASSESAEAAGTGELFF
DNA: TGTGCCAGCAGTGAATCAGCGGAGGCCGCTGGGACCGGGGAGCTGTTTTTT
D: .
J: TRBJ2-2
size: few
V: TRBV6-4

CDR3: CAIGGYRDSSSYNEQFF
DNA: TGTGCCATTGGGGGCTACCGGGATTCCAGTTCCTACAATGAGCAGTTCTTC
D: .
J: TRBJ2-1
size: .
V: TRBV5-4

CDR3: CASSLSGSRGTDTQYF
DNA: TGTGCCAGCAGCTTATCTGGGAGCCGGGGCACAGATACGCAGTATTTT
D: .
J: TRBJ2-3
size: once
V: TRBV7-2